This entry lists 14 T cell receptor beta chains sequenced from one sample in a study of blood T cells in healthy people across ages. For the second PCR, which ran for about 6 to 11 cycles, a sample-barcoded 5' primer and a J-beta primer mix were used. TCRdb independently ran MiXCR on the 5' RACE reads; one entry per CDR3 protein. This table holds about 1.8 million distinct CDR3 sequences, around 48% found once. Sample: blood. The receptors stem from a woman in her 40s in good health.

The rearrangement uses TRBV5-1 and TRBJ2-3; D uncertain. CDR3 length: 16 amino acids. The V end lost 1 base, the J end lost 1 base, and 13 bases lay between the germline ends. Germline V lookup: CDR1 SGHRS, CDR2 YFSETQ. CDR3 in DNA: TGCGCCAGCAGCTTGTATCCTGGACGGGGCACAGATACGCAGTATTTT. Protein sequence: CASSLYPGRGTDTQYF. Variable domain in full (rest from reference TRBV5-1 and TRBJ2-3): KAGVTQTPRYLIKTRGQQVTLSCSPISGHRSVSWYQQTPGQGLQFLFEYFSETQRNKGNFPGRFSGRQFSNSRSEMNVSTLELGDSALYLCASSLYPGRGTDTQYFGPGTRLTVL.

This clonotype has just one count. The rearrangement joins TRBV28 to TRBJ2-4; no clear D. The V end was cut by 3 bases, the J end by 3 bases, with 21 bases between. The CDR3 is 18 residues long. Germline loops: CDR1 MDHEN, CDR2 SYDVKM. Here the CDR3 reads CASSLEQGYTVIKNIQYF. The CDR3 DNA reads TGTGCCAGCAGTTTGGAACAAGGCTACACCGTAATCAAAAACATTCAGTACTTC.

Regarding this clonotype: An end of the junction differs from the germline gene, which may be a read error. The genes are TRBV29-1 and TRBJ2-1; no definite D call. Germline V gene lookup returns CDR1 SQVTM and CDR2 ANQGSEA. The CDR3 is 13 amino acids. The CDR3 region is CTVEGGTYNEQFF. The DNA for the CDR3 is TGCACCGTTGAAGGTGGCACCTACAATGAGCAGTTCTTC.

Only a few counts were recorded for this clonotype. This chain joins TRBV7-9 and TRBJ2-7; D is perhaps TRBD1 (5 bases). Germline V gene data show CDR1 as SEHNR and CDR2 as FQNEAQ (reference sequence). There are 16 residues in the CDR3. V lost 0 bases, J lost 0 bases, and 12 bases lay in between. The CDR3 protein is CASSLAGAVSSYEQYF. The CDR3, as DNA: TGTGCCAGCAGCTTAGCAGGGGCGGTGTCCTCCTACGAGCAGTACTTC.

This chain links TRBV6-5 with TRBJ1-2; TRBD1 agrees at 12 bases. Per germline, CDR1 MNHEY and CDR2 SVGAGI. The V and J ends lost 7 bases and 8 bases, in that order; junction bases with no gene match: 8. This CDR3 is built from 14 residues. CDR3 bases: TGTGCCAGCATATGGGGACAGGGGGCAAAAGGCTACACCTTC. Its translation is CASIWGQGAKGYTF.

CDR3 in DNA: TGCAGTGCTAGAGTGCCAGGGGCAGATGAGCAGTACTTC. It specifies CSARVPGADEQYF. The chain uses TRBV20-1 and TRBJ2-5, with D maybe TRBD1 (6 bases). The CDR3 loop spans 13 amino acids. Trimming stripped 1 base from V and 11 bases from J, with 17 bases between. Per germline, CDR1 DFQATT and CDR2 SNEGSKA (reference sequence).

This clonotype was counted between two and nine times. This chain links TRBV7-3 with TRBJ2-6; 9 bases are shared with TRBD1. This CDR3 is built from 18 residues. The germline V gene has CDR1 SGHTA and CDR2 FQGTGA. V shed 7 bases, J shed 0 bases, and the junction held 10 bases outside the gene matches. In DNA form, the CDR3 reads TGTGCCAGCAACCTACCAACAGGGGGCCCCTCTGGGGCCAACGTCCTGACTTTC. Its protein is CASNLPTGGPSGANVLTF.

This clonotype was seen a handful of times. V gene TRBV7-2 combines with J gene TRBJ1-5, with no clear D. CDR3 length equals 16 residues. V lost 5 bases and J 2 bases, leaving 16 bases between the germline ends. The germline V gene encodes CDR1 SGHTA and CDR2 FQGNSA. The CDR3 coding sequence is TGTGCCAGCAGCCCCCGGACCGGGTCGGGCAATCAGCCCCAGCATTTT. It codes for CASSPRTGSGNQPQHF. Supplemented by reference TRBV7-2 and TRBJ1-5, the full variable domain reads GAGVSQSPSNKVTEKGKDVELRCDPISGHTALYWYRQSLGQGLEFLIYFQGNSAPDKSGLPSDRFSAERTGGSVSTLTIQRTQQEDSAVYLCASSPRTGSGNQPQHFGDGTRLSIL.

This clonotype was counted between two and nine times. For the CDR3, the DNA is TGCAGTGCTAGAGCTCCGGGACAGGAATTTGCAGATACGCAGTATTTT. Its translation is CSARAPGQEFADTQYF. The gene calls are TRBV20-1 and TRBJ2-3; 8 bases are shared with TRBD1. Germline CDR1 DFQATT, CDR2 SNEGSKA (reference sequence). The trim removed 1 base at V and 4 bases at J, leaving 10 bases unmatched. The CDR3 has 16 amino acids.

This clonotype was seen a handful of times. This sequence joins TRBV5-1 and TRBJ2-1; D remains ambiguous. The CDR3 consists of 15 residues. Per the germline V gene, CDR1 is SGHRS and CDR2 is YFSETQ. With 0 bases removed from V and 3 bases from J, the gap between germline ends came to 10 bases. CDR3 nucleotide sequence: TGCGCCAGCAGCTTGGGCCAGGTATACTACAATGAGCAGTTCTTC. Its protein is CASSLGQVYYNEQFF.

This clonotype turned up a few times. The rearrangement links TRBV29-1 to TRBJ2-3, with TRBD2 matching over 10 bases. The germline V gene has CDR1 SQVTM and CDR2 ANQGSEA. The ends lost 7 bases at V and 2 bases at J; junction bases unmatched: 15. The CDR3 loop spans 17 amino acids. The CDR3 DNA follows: TGCAGCGCGTTGAAGTCCGGGACTAGCGAGATCACAGATACGCAGTATTTT. Translated, it gives CSALKSGTSEITDTQYF.

This clonotype appeared a few times. This sequence joins TRBV5-6 and TRBJ2-3; TRBD1 matches at 9 bases. Germline V gene data show CDR1 as SGHDT and CDR2 as YYEEEE. Losses at the gene ends were 8 bases for V and 2 bases for J; bases not matched to a gene: 24. The CDR3 length is 20 residues. The CDR3 is CASTSIFGTGSWGPTDTQYF. The DNA for the CDR3 is TGTGCCAGTACCTCTATATTTGGGACAGGGAGTTGGGGACCCACAGATACGCAGTATTTT.

This rearrangement joins TRBV6-4 to TRBJ2-2, with 10 bases aligning to TRBD2. V was clipped by 5 bases and J by 4 bases; unmatched bases: 4. Germline CDR1 and CDR2: MRHNA and SNTAGT. The CDR3 runs to 15 residues. CDR3 bases: TGTGCCAGCAGTATAGCGGGGGGAACCACCGGGGAGCTGTTTTTT. Its protein is CASSIAGGTTGELFF.

This clonotype was observed a few times. This chain joins TRBV12-3 or TRBV12-4 and TRBJ2-3; 9 nucleotides line up with TRBD1. After removal of 5 bases from V and 4 bases from J, the junction contained 7 bases not matched to a gene. The CDR3 has 15 amino acids. The DNA of the CDR3 is TGTGCCAGCAGTGCCGGGACAGGGATGGCAGATACGCAGTATTTT. Translated: CASSAGTGMADTQYF.